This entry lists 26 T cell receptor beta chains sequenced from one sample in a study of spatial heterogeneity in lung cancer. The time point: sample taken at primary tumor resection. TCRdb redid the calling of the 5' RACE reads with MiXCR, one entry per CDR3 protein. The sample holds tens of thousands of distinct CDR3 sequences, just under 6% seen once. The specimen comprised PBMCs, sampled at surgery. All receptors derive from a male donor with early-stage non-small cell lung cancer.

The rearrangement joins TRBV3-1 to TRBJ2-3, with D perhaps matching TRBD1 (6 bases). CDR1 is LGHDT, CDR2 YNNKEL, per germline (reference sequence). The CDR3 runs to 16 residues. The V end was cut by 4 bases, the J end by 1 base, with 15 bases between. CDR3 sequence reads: CASSPLTSGGTDTQYF. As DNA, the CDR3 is TGTGCCAGCAGCCCTTTGACTTCAGGGGGCACAGATACGCAGTATTTT.

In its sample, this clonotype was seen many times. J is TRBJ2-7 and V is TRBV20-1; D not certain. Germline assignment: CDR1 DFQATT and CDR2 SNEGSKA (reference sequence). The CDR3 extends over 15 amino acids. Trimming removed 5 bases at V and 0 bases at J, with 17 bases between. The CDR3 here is CSAPFPQLSSYEQYF. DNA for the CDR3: TGCAGTGCTCCCTTCCCCCAGCTTAGCTCCTACGAGCAGTACTTC.

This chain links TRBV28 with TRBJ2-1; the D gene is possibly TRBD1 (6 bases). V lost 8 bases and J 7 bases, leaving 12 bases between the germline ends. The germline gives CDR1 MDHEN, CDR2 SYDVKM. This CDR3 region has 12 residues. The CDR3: CASVTGRNEQFF. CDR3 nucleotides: TGTGCCAGCGTTACAGGGCGGAATGAGCAGTTCTTC. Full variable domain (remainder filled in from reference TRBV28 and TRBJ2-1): DVKVTQSSRYLVKRTGEKVFLECVQDMDHENMFWYRQDPGLGLRLIYFSYDVKMKEKGDIPEGYSVSREKKERFSLILESASTNQTSMYLCASVTGRNEQFFGPGTRLTVL.

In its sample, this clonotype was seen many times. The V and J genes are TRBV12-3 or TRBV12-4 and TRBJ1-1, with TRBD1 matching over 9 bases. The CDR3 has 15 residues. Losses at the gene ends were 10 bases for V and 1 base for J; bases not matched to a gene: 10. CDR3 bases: TGTGCCACCAGCCGGGACAGGGTACGGAACACTGAAGCTTTCTTT. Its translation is CATSRDRVRNTEAFF.

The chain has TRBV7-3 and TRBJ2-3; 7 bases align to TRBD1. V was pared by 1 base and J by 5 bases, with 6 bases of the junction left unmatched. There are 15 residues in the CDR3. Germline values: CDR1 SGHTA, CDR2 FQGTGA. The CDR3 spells CASSLNDRAKDTQYF. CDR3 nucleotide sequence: TGTGCCAGCAGCTTAAACGACAGGGCCAAAGATACGCAGTATTTT.

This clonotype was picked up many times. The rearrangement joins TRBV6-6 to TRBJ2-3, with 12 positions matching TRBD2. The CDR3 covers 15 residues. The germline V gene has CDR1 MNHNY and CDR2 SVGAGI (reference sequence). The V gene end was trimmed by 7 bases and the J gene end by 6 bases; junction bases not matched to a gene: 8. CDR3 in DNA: TGTGCCAGCAACGGGGGACTAGCGGGTGTTGATACGCAGTATTTT. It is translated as CASNGGLAGVDTQYF.

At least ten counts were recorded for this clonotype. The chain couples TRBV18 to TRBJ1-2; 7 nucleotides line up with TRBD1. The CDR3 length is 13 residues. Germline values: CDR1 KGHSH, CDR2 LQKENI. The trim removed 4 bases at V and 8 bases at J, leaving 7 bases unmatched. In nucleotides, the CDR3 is TGTGCCAGCTCACAGGACAGGACCTACGGCTACACCTTC. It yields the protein CASSQDRTYGYTF.

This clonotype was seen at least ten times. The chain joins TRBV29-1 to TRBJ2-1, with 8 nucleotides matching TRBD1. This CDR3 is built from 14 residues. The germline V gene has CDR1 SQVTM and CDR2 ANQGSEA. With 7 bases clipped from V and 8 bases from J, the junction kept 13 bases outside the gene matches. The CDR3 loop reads CSGTGTGRRYEQFF. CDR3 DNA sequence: TGCAGCGGGACAGGGACAGGCCGGCGGTATGAGCAGTTCTTC.

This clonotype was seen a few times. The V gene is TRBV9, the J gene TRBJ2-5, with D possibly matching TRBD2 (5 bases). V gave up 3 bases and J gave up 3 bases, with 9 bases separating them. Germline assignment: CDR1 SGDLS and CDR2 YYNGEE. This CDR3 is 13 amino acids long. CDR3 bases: TGTGCCAGCAGCGCAGCTAGCAAAGAGACCCAGTACTTC. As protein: CASSAASKETQYF.

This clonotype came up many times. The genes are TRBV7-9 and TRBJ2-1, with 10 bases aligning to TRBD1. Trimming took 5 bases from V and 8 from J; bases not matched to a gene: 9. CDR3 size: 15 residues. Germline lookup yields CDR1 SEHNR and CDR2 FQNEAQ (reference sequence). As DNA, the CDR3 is TGTGCCAGCAGCCTCTCGGGACAGGGGATCCATGAGCAGTTCTTC. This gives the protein CASSLSGQGIHEQFF. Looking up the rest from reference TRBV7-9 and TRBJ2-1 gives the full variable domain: DTGVSQNPRHKITKRGQNVTFRCDPISEHNRLYWYRQTLGQGPEFLTYFQNEAQLEKSRLLSDRFSAERPKGSFSTLEIQRTEQGDSAMYLCASSLSGQGIHEQFFGPGTRLTVL.

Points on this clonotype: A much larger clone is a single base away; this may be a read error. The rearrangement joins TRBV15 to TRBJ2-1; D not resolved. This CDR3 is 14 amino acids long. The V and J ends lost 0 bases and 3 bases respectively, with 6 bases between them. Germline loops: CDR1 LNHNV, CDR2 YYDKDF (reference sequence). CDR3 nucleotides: TGTGCCACCAGCAGAGAGAGGTTCTACAATGAGCAGTTCTTC. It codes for CATSRERFYNEQFF. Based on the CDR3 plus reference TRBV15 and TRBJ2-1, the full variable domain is DAMVIQNPRYQVTQFGKPVTLSCSQTLNHNVMYWYQQKSSQAPKLLFHYYDKDFNNEADTPDNFQSRRPNTSFCFLDIRSPGLGDTAMYLCATSRERFYNEQFFGPGTRLTVL.

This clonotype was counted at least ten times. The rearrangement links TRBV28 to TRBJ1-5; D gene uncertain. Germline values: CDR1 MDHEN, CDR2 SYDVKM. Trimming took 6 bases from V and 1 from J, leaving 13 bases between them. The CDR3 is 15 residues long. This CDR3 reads CASRPAGVSNQPQHF. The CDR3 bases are TGTGCCAGCAGGCCCGCTGGGGTCAGCAATCAGCCCCAGCATTTT.

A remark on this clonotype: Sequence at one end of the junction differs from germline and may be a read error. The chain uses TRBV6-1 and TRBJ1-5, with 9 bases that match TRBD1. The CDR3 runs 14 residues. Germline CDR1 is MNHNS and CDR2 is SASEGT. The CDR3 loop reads CASCDRGWNQPQHF. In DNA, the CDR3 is TGTGCCAGCTGTGACAGGGGGTGGAATCAGCCCCAGCATTTT.

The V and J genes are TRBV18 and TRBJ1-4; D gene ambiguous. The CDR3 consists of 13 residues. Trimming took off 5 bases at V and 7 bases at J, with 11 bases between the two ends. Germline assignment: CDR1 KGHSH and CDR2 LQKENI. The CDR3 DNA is TGTGCCAGCTCAACCACCACGGTTGAAAAACTGTTTTTT. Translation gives CASSTTTVEKLFF.

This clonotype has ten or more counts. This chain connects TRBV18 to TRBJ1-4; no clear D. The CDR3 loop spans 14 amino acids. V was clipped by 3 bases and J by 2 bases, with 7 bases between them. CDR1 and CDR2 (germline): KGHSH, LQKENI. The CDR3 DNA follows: TGTGCCAGCTCACCCGGGTCGACTAATGAAAAACTGTTTTTT. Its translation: CASSPGSTNEKLFF.

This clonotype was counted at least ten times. The CDR3 DNA follows: TGTGCCAGCAGCTTTCCCAGAGGGACCCAGTACTTC. Translating it yields CASSFPRGTQYF. The chain couples TRBV28 to TRBJ2-5, with D uncertain. Deletions cut 6 bases from V and 7 bases from J, with 12 bases between. Germline values: CDR1 MDHEN, CDR2 SYDVKM. The CDR3 runs 12 residues.

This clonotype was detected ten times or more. This CDR3 is CASRANQPQHF. The CDR3 DNA reads as TGTGCCAGCAGGGCCAATCAGCCCCAGCATTTT. The V gene is TRBV2, the J gene TRBJ1-5; D not certain. CDR3 size: 11 residues. V gave up 6 bases and J gave up 3 bases, with 3 bases separating them. From germline, CDR1 is SNHLY and CDR2 FYNNEI.

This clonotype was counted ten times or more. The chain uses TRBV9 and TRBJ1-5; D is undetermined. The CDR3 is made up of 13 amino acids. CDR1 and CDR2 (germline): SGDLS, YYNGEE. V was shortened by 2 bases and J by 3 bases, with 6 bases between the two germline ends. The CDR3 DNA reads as TGTGCCAGCAGCGTGAGTATCAATCAGCCCCAGCATTTT. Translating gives CASSVSINQPQHF. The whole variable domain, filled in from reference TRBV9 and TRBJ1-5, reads DSGVTQTPKHLITATGQRVTLRCSPRSGDLSVYWYQQSLDQGLQFLIQYYNGEERAKGNILERFSAQQFPDLHSELNLSSLELGDSALYFCASSVSINQPQHFGDGTRLSIL.

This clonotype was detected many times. The CDR3 DNA reads TGTGCCAGCAGTTCCCCTCAGGGCGTGGGCACAGATACGCAGTATTTT. Amino acid sequence: CASSSPQGVGTDTQYF. This chain links TRBV28 with TRBJ2-3; the D gene is possibly TRBD1 (5 bases). CDR3 size: 16 residues. V was pared by 4 bases and J by 1 base, with 15 bases between. Germline assignment: CDR1 MDHEN and CDR2 SYDVKM.

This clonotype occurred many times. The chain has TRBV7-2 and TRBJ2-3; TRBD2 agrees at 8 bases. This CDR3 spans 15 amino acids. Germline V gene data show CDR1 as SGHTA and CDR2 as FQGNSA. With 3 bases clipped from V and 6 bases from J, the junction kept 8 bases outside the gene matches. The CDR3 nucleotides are TGTGCCAGCAGCTTCCAGGCGGGGGGTCGGGATACGCAGTATTTT. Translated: CASSFQAGGRDTQYF.

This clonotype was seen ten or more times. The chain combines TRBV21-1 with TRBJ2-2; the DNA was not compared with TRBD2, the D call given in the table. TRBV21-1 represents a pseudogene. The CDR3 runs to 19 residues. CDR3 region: CASHRKIPLEAGYTGELFF. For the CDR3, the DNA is TGTGCCAGCCATCGTAAAATACCATTAGAAGCGGGTTACACCGGGGAGCTGTTTTTT.

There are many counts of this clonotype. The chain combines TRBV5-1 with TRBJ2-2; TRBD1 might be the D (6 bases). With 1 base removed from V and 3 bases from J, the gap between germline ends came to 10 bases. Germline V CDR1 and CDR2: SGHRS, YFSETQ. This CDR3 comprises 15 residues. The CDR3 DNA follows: TGCGCCAGCAGCTTGCAGGGGCTGTACACCGGGGAGCTGTTTTTT. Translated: CASSLQGLYTGELFF.

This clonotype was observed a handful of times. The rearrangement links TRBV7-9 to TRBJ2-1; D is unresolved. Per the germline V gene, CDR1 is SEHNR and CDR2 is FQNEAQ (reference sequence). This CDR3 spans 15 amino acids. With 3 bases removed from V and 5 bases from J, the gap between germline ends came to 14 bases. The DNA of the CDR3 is TGTGCCAGCAGCTTGTTAGGAGTTCAGAACAATGAGCAGTTCTTC. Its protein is CASSLLGVQNNEQFF.

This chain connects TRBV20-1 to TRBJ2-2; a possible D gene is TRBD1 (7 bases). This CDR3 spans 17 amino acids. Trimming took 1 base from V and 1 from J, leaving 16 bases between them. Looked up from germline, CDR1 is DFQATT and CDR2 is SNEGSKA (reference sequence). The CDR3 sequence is CSARGTEGQLNTGELFF. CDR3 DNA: TGCAGTGCTAGAGGTACGGAGGGACAGCTGAACACCGGGGAGCTGTTTTTT.

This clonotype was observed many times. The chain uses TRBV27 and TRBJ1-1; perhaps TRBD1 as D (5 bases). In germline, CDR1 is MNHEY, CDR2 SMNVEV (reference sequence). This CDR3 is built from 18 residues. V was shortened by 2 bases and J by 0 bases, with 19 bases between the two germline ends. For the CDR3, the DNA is TGTGCCAGCAGTTTAAGGTTTGGGCAGGGACGCCTGAACACTGAAGCTTTCTTT. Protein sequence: CASSLRFGQGRLNTEAFF.

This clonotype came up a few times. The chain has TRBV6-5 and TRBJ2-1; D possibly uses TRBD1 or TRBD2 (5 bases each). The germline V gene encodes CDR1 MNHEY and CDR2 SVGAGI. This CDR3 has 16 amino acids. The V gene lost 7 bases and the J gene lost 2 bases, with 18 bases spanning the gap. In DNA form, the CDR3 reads TGTGCCAGCAAACGAGGGGTGCTGGAGACCTACAATGAGCAGTTCTTC. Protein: CASKRGVLETYNEQFF.